This T cell receptor (beta chain) emerged from a study of blood T cell repertoires in COVID-19. Using immunoSEQ multiplex PCR, the repertoire was profiled, and TCRdb retains in-frame clones only, with some absent. The sample includes approximately 89,000 clones, over 70% seen only once; the top ten take around 24%. The CDR3 is 17 amino acids. The germline V gene encodes CDR1 KGHSH and CDR2 LQKENI. J gave up 3 bases and V 2 bases, and 6 bases lay outside the gene matches. The chain uses TRBV18 and TRBJ1-5; TRBD1 matches at 11 bases. The sample was peripheral blood. The source of this sequence is a man aged 65 to 85 with acute or convalescent COVID-19. The CDR3 DNA follows: TGTGCCAGCTCACCAATTGGGACAGGGGGACCCAATCAGCCCCAGCATTTT. It specifies CASSPIGTGGPNQPQHF.